Below are 28 T cell receptor beta chains sequenced from a single sample in a study of T cells expressing NK-cell markers. Reprocessing the 5' RACE reads, TCRdb reports a single entry for every CDR3 protein and omits DNA. Its listing shows 500,000 to 600,000 distinct CDR3 sequences. Sequenced input: blood T cells: a sorted CD56 or NKG2C T cell subset, CD4+ or CD8+ T cells, or bulk PBMC T cells (not recorded which). The receptors were gathered from a man between 18 and 35 years old in good health.

This sequence joins TRBV12-3 or TRBV12-4 and TRBJ2-5; there is no DNA to check the TCRdb D call of TRBD2. This CDR3 has 16 amino acids. The CDR3 reads CASSFGPAGEGETQYF.

The chain combines TRBV29-1 with TRBJ1-2; TCRdb's assignment of TRBD1 cannot be checked, as there is no DNA. CDR1 SQVTM and CDR2 ANQGSEA come from the germline V gene. This CDR3 region has 13 residues. CDR3 amino acids: CSGRDSPNYGYTF.

The genes are TRBV6-2 or TRBV6-3 and TRBJ2-7; TCRdb names TRBD1, which stays unverified in the absence of DNA. Germline CDR1 reads MNHEY; CDR2 reads SVGEGT. The CDR3 covers 15 residues. This CDR3 is CASRPQGPRSYEQYF.

The rearrangement uses TRBV3-1 and TRBJ2-7; the D gene TCRdb calls, TRBD1, cannot be checked with no DNA. Germline V gene data show CDR1 as LGHDT and CDR2 as YNNKEL (reference sequence). The CDR3 length is 16 residues. CDR3 sequence reads: CASSYLGTGTGDGMYF.

This chain uses TRBV29-1 with TRBJ2-7; TCRdb returns TRBD2, unconfirmable since there is no DNA. CDR3 length: 12 amino acids. The germline CDR1 and CDR2 sequences are SQVTM and ANQGSEA. This chain's CDR3 is CSVVPSGVEQYF.

The chain carries TRBV4-3 and TRBJ2-1; TCRdb calls TRBD2, which cannot be checked without DNA. The CDR3 totals 14 residues. CDR1 LGHNA and CDR2 YSLEER come from the germline V gene. The CDR3 sequence is CASSQAASRNEQFF.

The CDR3 here is CAISVRDRGTDTQYF. This chain joins TRBV10-3 and TRBJ2-3; as DNA is missing, the TRBD1 call by TCRdb cannot be tested. CDR1 is ENHRY, CDR2 SYGVKD, per germline. The CDR3 has 15 amino acids.

CDR3: CASSLSPVAEQFF. The rearrangement joins TRBV7-9 to TRBJ2-1; TCRdb returns TRBD1, unconfirmable since there is no DNA. The CDR3 spans 13 residues. Germline V CDR1 and CDR2: SEHNR, FQNEAQ (reference sequence). Filled out from reference TRBV7-9 and TRBJ2-1, the complete variable domain reads DTGVSQNPRHKITKRGQNVTFRCDPISEHNRLYWYRQTLGQGPEFLTYFQNEAQLEKSRLLSDRFSAERPKGSFSTLEIQRTEQGDSAMYLCASSLSPVAEQFFGPGTRLTVL.

The rearrangement joins TRBV5-1 to TRBJ2-5. This CDR3 has 14 amino acids. Germline V CDR1 and CDR2: SGHRS, YFSETQ. The CDR3 protein is CASSSTRPQETQYF.

The V call is TRBV7-9, the J call TRBJ2-7. This CDR3 contains 13 residues. In germline, CDR1 is SEHNR, CDR2 FQNEAQ (reference sequence). The CDR3 is CASSLDGVNEQYF.

The J gene is TRBJ2-3, the V gene TRBV9; the D call of TRBD2 rests on TCRdb alone, since no DNA is present to check it. Germline CDR1 SGDLS, CDR2 YYNGEE. The CDR3 extends over 15 amino acids. CDR3 region: CASSVGVAGEAAQYF.

This sequence joins TRBV20-1 and TRBJ2-7; TCRdb names TRBD1, which stays unverified in the absence of DNA. CDR1 DFQATT and CDR2 SNEGSKA come from the germline V gene (reference sequence). CDR3 length: 14 residues. This chain's CDR3 is CSAGGGQGGHEQYF.

J is TRBJ2-7 and V is TRBV29-1. Per germline, CDR1 SQVTM and CDR2 ANQGSEA. The CDR3 is 14 amino acids. The CDR3 loop is CSVKRTGLSYEQYF.

The gene calls are TRBV6-5 and TRBJ2-1; the D call from TCRdb, TRBD1, cannot be confirmed without DNA. The CDR3 has 13 residues. Germline values: CDR1 MNHEY, CDR2 SVGAGI. The CDR3 loop reads CASSYYSGDEQFF.

The chain is built from TRBV20-1 and TRBJ2-3; TCRdb reports TRBD1, a call that lacks DNA to check it against. The V gene's germline CDR1 is DFQATT and CDR2 SNEGSKA (reference sequence). CDR3 size: 13 residues. CDR3 region: CSSSGTGSDTQYF.

This chain links TRBV4-1 with TRBJ1-1; TCRdb names TRBD1, which stays unverified in the absence of DNA. Per germline, CDR1 MGHRA and CDR2 YSYEKL. The CDR3 contains 15 residues. This chain's CDR3 is CASSQPGHPNTEAFF.

V gene TRBV5-1 combines with J gene TRBJ2-3; TCRdb lists TRBD2, though no DNA is available to test this call. The CDR3 length is 16 residues. The germline V gene encodes CDR1 SGHRS and CDR2 YFSETQ. The CDR3 is CASSPGGGALPDTQYF.

The V gene is TRBV10-3, the J gene TRBJ2-5; lacking DNA, the TRBD2 call made by TCRdb goes unchecked. Germline CDR1 is ENHRY and CDR2 is SYGVKD. The CDR3 is made up of 13 amino acids. The CDR3 loop is CAISGLAGETQYF.

The chain is built from TRBV24-1 and TRBJ2-2; without DNA, the TCRdb call of TRBD1 cannot be checked. This CDR3 contains 14 residues. The germline CDR1 and CDR2 sequences are KGHDR and SFDVKD. The CDR3 sequence: CATGQGLSTGELFF.

The rearrangement joins TRBV29-1 to TRBJ2-7; TCRdb picks TRBD1, but there is no DNA to check that call. CDR3 length: 12 residues. Germline V gene sequence: CDR1 SQVTM, CDR2 ANQGSEA. Here the CDR3 reads CSVGPGWGQGYF.

The rearrangement links TRBV24-1 to TRBJ1-2; TCRdb's assignment of TRBD1 cannot be checked, as there is no DNA. The CDR3 has 14 amino acids. Germline values: CDR1 KGHDR, CDR2 SFDVKD. The CDR3 sequence is CATSDTGRRYGYTF.

V and J are TRBV12-3 or TRBV12-4 and TRBJ1-6; absent DNA, TCRdb's TRBD1 call cannot be checked. This CDR3 has 15 amino acids. The CDR3: CAIGNRDGDNSPLHF.

This sequence joins TRBV5-1 and TRBJ2-1; TCRdb's assignment of TRBD2 cannot be checked, as there is no DNA. There are 17 residues in the CDR3. The germline gives CDR1 SGHRS, CDR2 YFSETQ. CDR3 region: CASTSTLTSGRDNEQFF.

This rearrangement joins TRBV5-1 to TRBJ2-3; TCRdb designates TRBD2, a call that cannot be tested without DNA. CDR3 length: 16 amino acids. The germline CDR1 and CDR2 sequences are SGHRS and YFSETQ. The CDR3 sequence is CASSLEGGGPSDTQYF.

The chain joins TRBV29-1 to TRBJ1-2; TCRdb's D gene call, TRBD1, goes unchecked for lack of DNA. Germline-derived CDR1 and CDR2 are SQVTM and ANQGSEA. This CDR3 has 12 residues. CDR3 region: CSAAQGNYGYTF.

The chain couples TRBV12-3 or TRBV12-4 to TRBJ2-7; TCRdb proposes TRBD2, but this gene call is untestable without DNA. The CDR3 contains 16 residues. The CDR3 is CASSLYPRQPSSEQYF.

The V call is TRBV20-1, the J call TRBJ2-2; TCRdb calls TRBD1, which cannot be checked without DNA. The germline CDR1 and CDR2 sequences are DFQATT and SNEGSKA (reference sequence). The CDR3 spans 13 residues. This CDR3 is CSAAGRNTGELFF.

The chain combines TRBV20-1 with TRBJ2-3; lacking DNA, the TRBD2 call made by TCRdb goes unchecked. CDR1 is DFQATT, CDR2 SNEGSKA, per germline (reference sequence). This CDR3 contains 13 residues. The CDR3: CSLSPRPTDTQYF.